Sequencing of this TCR beta chain was carried out in a study of blood T cell repertoires in COVID-19. Study-level information: Samples of COVID-19 (acute and convalescent) were obtained from the United States, Italy and Spain. PBMCs, B-cell-depleted T cells, or T cells were the source of the cDNA or gDNA that made up the material.

The V end lost 0 bases, the J end lost 2 bases, and 5 bases lay between the germline ends. Germline values: CDR1 LNHDA, CDR2 SQIVND (reference sequence). The CDR3 is 13 residues long. The protocol was immunoSEQ multiplex PCR, while the TCRdb copy is restricted to in-frame clones and leaves out a portion. The table records a few hundred thousand clones, about nine tenths of them present only once. Seattle patient enrollment occurred during active infection, with longitudinal follow-up thereafter. The specimen was peripheral blood. J is TRBJ2-7 and V is TRBV19; D gene unclear. The receptor's source is a woman aged 30 to 39 with COVID-19, enrolled during active disease. The CDR3 here is CASSIESTYEQYF. CDR3 in DNA: TGTGCCAGTAGTATAGAATCCACCTACGAGCAGTACTTC. Based on the CDR3 plus reference TRBV19 and TRBJ2-7, the full variable domain is DGGITQSPKYLFRKEGQNVTLSCEQNLNHDAMYWYRQDPGQGLRLIYYSQIVNDFQKGDIAEGYSVSREKKESFPLTVTSAQKNPTAFYLCASSIESTYEQYFGPGTRLTVT.